This T cell receptor beta chain was found in a study of radiotherapy plus CTLA-4 blockade in lung cancer. Background on the study: Among patients, more than 15% showed objective responses, and approximately 31% had disease control.

The CDR3 sequence is 14 residues long. V was clipped by 5 bases and J by 5 bases, with 15 bases between them. Germline CDR1 and CDR2: SGHVS and FNYEAQ. Clones were sequenced by immunoSEQ multiplex PCR, and TCRdb holds only the in-frame ones, with some missing. Among tens of thousands of clones listed, roughly four fifths were seen once. Comments on this clone: Its antigen remains unidentified.

Findings and limits, study-wide: Reports state that early shifts in blood T cell clones, with interferon-beta, best predicted response.

The specimen was peripheral blood, collected from a patient treated with radiotherapy plus ipilimumab. This chain connects TRBV7-6 to TRBJ2-5; no firm D call. The source of this sequence is a human donor with non-small cell lung cancer that progressed on radiotherapy plus ipilimumab. CDR3 loop: CASSLSVVGETQYF. CDR3 sequence (DNA): TGTGCCAGCAGCCTCTCTGTTGTTGGGGAGACCCAGTACTTC.